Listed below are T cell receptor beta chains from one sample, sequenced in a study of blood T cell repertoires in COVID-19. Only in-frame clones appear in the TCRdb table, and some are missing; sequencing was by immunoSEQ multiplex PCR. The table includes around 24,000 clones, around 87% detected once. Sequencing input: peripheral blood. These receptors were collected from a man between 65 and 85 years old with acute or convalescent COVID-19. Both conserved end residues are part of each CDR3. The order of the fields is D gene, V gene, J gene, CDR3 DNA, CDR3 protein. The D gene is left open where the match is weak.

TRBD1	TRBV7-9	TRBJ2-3	TGTGCCAGCAGCGGGACAGGAAGCACAGATACGCAGTATTTT	CASSGTGSTDTQYF
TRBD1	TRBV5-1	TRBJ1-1	TGCGCCAGCCAGAGACAGGGTGCGGACACTGAAGCTTTCTTT	CASQRQGADTEAFF
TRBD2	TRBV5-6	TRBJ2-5	TGTGCCAGCAGCTCCAGGCTAGCGGGAGTGGCAGAGACCCAGTACTTC	CASSSRLAGVAETQYF
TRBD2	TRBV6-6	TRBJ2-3	TGTGCCAGCAGTTACACCAGCGGGAGGGCCAAAGATACGCAGTATTTT	CASSYTSGRAKDTQYF
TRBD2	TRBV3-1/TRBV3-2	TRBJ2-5	TGTGCCAGCAGCCAATTTAGCGGGAGGGGGGAGACCCAGTACTTC	CASSQFSGRGETQYF
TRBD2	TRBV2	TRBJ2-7	TGTGCCAGCAGTGCCCTAGCGGGCGGCCCCTACGAGCAGTACTTC	CASSALAGGPYEQYF
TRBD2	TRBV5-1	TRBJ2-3	TGCGCCAGCAGCTCGCTACTAGCGGAGAGGGGAGATACGCAGTATTTT	CASSSLLAERGDTQYF
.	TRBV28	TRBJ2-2	TGTGCCAGCAGTTGGCGACAGGAAGGCACCGGGGAGCTGTTTTTT	CASSWRQEGTGELFF
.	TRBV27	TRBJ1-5	TGTGCCAGCAGTCTCGCGGGATATAGCAATCAGCCCCAGCATTTT	CASSLAGYSNQPQHF
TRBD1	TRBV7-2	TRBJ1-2	TGTGCCAGCAGCTCAGACAGGGGACTCTATGGCTACACCTTC	CASSSDRGLYGYTF
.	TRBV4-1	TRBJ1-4	TGCGCCAGCAGCCAAGGGTCCGACAGGAGTAATGAAAAACTGTTTTTT	CASSQGSDRSNEKLFF
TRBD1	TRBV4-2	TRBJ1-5	TGTGCCAGCAGCCAAACAACAGGGGAAGGAAATCAGCCCCAGCATTTT	CASSQTTGEGNQPQHF
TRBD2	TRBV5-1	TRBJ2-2	TGCGCCAGCAGCTTGAATCATGCAGCGGGAAACACCGGGGAGCTGTTTTTT	CASSLNHAAGNTGELFF
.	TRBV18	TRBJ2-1	TGTGCCAGCTCACCAGGAGGCGATGAGCAGTTCTTC	CASSPGGDEQFF
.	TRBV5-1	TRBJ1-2	TGCGCCAGCGCTGAGGGGAGGGGCTATGGCTATACCTTC	CASAEGRGYGYTF
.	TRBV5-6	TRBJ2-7	TGTGCCAGCAGCTCACGGAGCTCCTACGAGCAGTACTTC	CASSSRSSYEQYF
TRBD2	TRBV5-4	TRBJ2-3	TGTGCCAGCAGCTCGAGGACTAGCGGGAACACAGATACGCAGTATTTT	CASSSRTSGNTDTQYF
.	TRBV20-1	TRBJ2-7	TGCAGTGCTAGTCCCCGGACTTTCACCTACGAGCAGTACTTC	CSASPRTFTYEQYF